This T cell receptor (beta chain) was captured in a study of T cell responses to AZD1222 COVID-19 vaccine. Findings and limits, study-wide: Just 6 or 7 AZD1222 recipients were seropositive at baseline. Nearly half of the spike-specific TCRs reportedly recognize variant regions that carry no mutations. CD4 TCRs associated with vaccination spanned spike, dominating at 160-218 and 743-854.

Assay used: immunoSEQ multiplex PCR; TCRdb lists only in-frame clones, some missing. The sample has approximately 100,000 clones; approximately 90% are singletons. As to this clone: The antigen remains unidentified.

V lost 4 bases to trimming and J lost 3 bases, with 7 bases between them. In germline, CDR1 is SGHNT, CDR2 YYREEE (reference sequence). The CDR3 has 12 residues. V is TRBV5-4 and J is TRBJ1-1; D ambiguous. The sequence was collected from an adult who received the AZD1222 COVID-19 vaccine. The sequencing here drew on peripheral blood, taken 28 days after the second AZD1222 dose. The CDR3 region has the DNA TGTGCCAGCAGCGTTCAGTACACTGAAGCTTTCTTT. Amino acids: CASSVQYTEAFF. Full variable domain (rest looked up from reference TRBV5-4 and TRBJ1-1): ETGVTQSPTHLIKTRGQQVTLRCSSQSGHNTVSWYQQALGQGPQFIFQYYREEENGRGNFPPRFSGLQFPNYSSELNVNALELDDSALYLCASSVQYTEAFFGQGTRLTVV.